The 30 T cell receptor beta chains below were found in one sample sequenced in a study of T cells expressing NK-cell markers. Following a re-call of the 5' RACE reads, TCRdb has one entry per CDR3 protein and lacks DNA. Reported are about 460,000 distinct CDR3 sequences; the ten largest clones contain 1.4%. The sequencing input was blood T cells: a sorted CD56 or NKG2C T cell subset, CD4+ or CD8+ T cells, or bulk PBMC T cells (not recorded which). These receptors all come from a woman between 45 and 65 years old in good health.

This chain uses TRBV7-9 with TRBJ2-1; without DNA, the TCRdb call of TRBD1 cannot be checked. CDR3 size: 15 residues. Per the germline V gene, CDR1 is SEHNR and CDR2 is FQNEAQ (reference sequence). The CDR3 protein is CASSRVIQGYNEQFF. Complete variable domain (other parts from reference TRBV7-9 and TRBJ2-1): DTGVSQNPRHKITKRGQNVTFRCDPISEHNRLYWYRQTLGQGPEFLTYFQNEAQLEKSRLLSDRFSAERPKGSFSTLEIQRTEQGDSAMYLCASSRVIQGYNEQFFGPGTRLTVL.

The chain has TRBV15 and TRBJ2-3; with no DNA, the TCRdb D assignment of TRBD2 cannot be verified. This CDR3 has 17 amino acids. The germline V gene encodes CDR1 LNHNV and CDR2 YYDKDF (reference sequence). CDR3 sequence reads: CATSRDLAGAGPDTQYF.

The CDR3 loop reads CASSRTSLGYGYTF. The chain is built from TRBV6-6 and TRBJ1-2. Germline V gene sequence: CDR1 MNHNY, CDR2 SVGAGI (reference sequence). The CDR3 totals 14 residues.

The CDR3 region is CASIITGDSDGYTF. The rearrangement uses TRBV2 and TRBJ1-2; TCRdb's D call, TRBD1, is unchecked because there is no DNA. Germline V lookup: CDR1 SNHLY, CDR2 FYNNEI. The CDR3 loop spans 14 amino acids.

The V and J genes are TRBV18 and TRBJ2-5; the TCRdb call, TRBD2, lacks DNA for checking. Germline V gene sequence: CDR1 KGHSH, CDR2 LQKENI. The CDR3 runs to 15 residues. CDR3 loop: CASSPISGSRETQYF.

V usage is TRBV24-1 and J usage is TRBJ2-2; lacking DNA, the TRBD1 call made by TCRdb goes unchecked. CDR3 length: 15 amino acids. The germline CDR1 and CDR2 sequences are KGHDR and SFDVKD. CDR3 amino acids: CATSGQGASTGELFF.

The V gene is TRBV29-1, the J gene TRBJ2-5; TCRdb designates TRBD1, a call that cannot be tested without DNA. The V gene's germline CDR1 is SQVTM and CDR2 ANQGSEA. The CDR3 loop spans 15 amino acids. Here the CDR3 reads CSVRRTGGSEETQYF. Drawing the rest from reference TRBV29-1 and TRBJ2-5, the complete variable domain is SAVISQKPSRDICQRGTSLTIQCQVDSQVTMMFWYRQQPGQSLTLIATANQGSEATYESGFVIDKFPISRPNLTFSTLTVSNMSPEDSSIYLCSVRRTGGSEETQYFGPGTRLLVL.

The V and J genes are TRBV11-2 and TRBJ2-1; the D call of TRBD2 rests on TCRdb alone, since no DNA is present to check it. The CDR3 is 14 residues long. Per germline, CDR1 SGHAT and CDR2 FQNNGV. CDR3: CASSRPGTRGEQFF.

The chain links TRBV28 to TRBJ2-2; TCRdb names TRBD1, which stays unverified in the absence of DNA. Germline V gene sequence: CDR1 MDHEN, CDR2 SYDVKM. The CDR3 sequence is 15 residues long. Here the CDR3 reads CASSRTGGITGELFF.

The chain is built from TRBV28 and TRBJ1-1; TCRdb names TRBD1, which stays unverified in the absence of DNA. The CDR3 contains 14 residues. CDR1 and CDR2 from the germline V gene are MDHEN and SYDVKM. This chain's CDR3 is CASRTGPTNTEAFF.

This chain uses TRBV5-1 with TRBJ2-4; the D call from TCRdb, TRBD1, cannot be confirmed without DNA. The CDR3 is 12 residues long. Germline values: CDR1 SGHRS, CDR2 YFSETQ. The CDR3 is CASTGTGDIQYF.

The CDR3 is CASSFGQIAGNTIYF. The chain employs TRBV12-3 or TRBV12-4 and TRBJ1-3. CDR3 length equals 15 residues.

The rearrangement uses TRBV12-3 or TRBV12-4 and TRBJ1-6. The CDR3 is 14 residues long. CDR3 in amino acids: CASRRGLDNSPLHF.

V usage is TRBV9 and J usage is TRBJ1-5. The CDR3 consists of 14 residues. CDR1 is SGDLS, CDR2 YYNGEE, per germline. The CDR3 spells CASSPDNSNQPQHF.

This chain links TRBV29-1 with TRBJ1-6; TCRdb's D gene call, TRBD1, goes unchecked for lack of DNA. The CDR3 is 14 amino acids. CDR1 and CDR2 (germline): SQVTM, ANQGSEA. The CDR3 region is CSVKQGGYNSPLHF.

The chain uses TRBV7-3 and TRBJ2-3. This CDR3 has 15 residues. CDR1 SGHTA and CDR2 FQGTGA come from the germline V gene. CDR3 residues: CASSLGVRATDTQYF.

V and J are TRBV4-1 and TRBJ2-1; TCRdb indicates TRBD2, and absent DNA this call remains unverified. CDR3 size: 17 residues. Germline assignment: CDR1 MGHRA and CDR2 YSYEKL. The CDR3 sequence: CASSQVPSGPLGNEQFF.

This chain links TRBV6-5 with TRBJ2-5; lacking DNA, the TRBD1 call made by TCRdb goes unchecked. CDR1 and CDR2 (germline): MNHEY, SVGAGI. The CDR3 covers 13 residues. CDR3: CASSFGQMGTQYF.

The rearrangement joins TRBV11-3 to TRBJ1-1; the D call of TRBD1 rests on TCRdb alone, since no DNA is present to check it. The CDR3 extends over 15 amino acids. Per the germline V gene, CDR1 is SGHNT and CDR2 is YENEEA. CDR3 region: CASRPMRQTNAEAFF.

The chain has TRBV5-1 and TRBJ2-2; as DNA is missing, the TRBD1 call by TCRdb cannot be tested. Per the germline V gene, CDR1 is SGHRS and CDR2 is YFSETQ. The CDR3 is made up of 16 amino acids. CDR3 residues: CASSLTMGHQGGELFF.

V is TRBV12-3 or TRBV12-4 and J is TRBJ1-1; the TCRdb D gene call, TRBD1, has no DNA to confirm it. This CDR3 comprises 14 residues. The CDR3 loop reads CASSPLSGGTEAFF.

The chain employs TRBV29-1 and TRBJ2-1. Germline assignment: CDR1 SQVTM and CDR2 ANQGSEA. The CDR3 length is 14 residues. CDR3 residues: CSVDFGTSYNEQFF.

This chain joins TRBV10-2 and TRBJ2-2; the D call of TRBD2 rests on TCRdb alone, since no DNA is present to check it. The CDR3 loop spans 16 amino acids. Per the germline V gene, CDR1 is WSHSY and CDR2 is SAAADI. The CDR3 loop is CASRGTSNRNTGELFF.

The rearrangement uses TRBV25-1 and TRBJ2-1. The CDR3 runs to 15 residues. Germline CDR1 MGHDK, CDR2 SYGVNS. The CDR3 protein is CASSEHSFSYNEQFF.

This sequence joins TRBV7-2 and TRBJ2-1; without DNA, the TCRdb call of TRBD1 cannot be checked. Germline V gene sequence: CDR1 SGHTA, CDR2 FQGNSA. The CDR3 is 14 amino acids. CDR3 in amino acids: CASSLSGKGSEQFF.

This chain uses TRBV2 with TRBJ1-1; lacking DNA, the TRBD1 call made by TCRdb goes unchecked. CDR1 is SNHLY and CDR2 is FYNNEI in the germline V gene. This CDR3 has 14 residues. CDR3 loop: CASSEGRGFTEAFF.

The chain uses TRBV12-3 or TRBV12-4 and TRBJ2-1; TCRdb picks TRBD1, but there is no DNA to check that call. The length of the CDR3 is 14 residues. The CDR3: CASTLYRDHNEQFF.

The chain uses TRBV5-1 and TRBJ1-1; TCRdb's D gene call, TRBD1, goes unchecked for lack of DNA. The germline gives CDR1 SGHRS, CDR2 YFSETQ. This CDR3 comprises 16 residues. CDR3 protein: CASSRGTDRGRTEAFF.

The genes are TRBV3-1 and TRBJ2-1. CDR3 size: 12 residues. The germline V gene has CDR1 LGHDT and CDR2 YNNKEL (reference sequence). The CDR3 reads CASSRVDNEQFF.

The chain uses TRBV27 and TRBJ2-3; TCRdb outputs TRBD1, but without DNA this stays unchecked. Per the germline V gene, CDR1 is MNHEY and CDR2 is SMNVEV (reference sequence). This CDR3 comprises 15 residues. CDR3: CASSWAEISTDTQYF.